Each of the 3 T cell receptor beta chains below was sequenced from the same sample in a study of cytomegalovirus exposure and HLA in healthy donors. PCR was performed using 60 Vbeta and 13 Jbeta primers. Sequenced by immunoSEQ multiplex PCR; TCRdb stores in-frame clones only, minus some. Altogether some 110,000 clones are present, 60% to 75% being singletons, with the ten largest covering less than 5%. The material sequenced was PBMCs. All receptors come from a woman between 45 and 65 years old in good health and CMV-seropositive.

Here the CDR3 reads CASSAGGVAGDTQYF. CDR3 nucleotides: TGTGCCAGCAGCGCTGGGGGGGTAGCGGGAGATACGCAGTATTTT. The genes are TRBV5-4 and TRBJ2-3, with 7 bases aligning to TRBD2. Germline-derived CDR1 and CDR2 are SGHNT and YYREEE (reference sequence). The V segment lost 4 bases and the J segment 5 bases; nucleotides outside the gene matches: 10. The CDR3 totals 15 residues.

The J gene is TRBJ1-1, the V gene TRBV30; D perhaps matches TRBD1 (5 bases). This CDR3 is 13 amino acids long. The germline CDR1 and CDR2 sequences are GTSNPN and SVGIG (reference sequence). V was pared by 5 bases and J by 4 bases, with 14 bases between. This CDR3 reads CAWARGWGTEAFF. The CDR3, as DNA: TGTGCCTGGGCCCGGGGGTGGGGCACTGAAGCTTTCTTT.

The chain combines TRBV19 with TRBJ1-2; no clear D. The CDR3 is 13 residues long. CDR1 LNHDA and CDR2 SQIVND come from the germline V gene (reference sequence). V lost 3 bases and J 4 bases, leaving 9 bases between the germline ends. The CDR3 protein is CASSMLSVYGYTF. The CDR3 DNA reads TGTGCCAGTAGTATGCTCAGCGTCTATGGCTACACCTTC.